This T cell receptor beta chain came from a study of cytomegalovirus exposure and HLA in healthy donors. Whole-study findings and limits: About 87% or about 30% of the time was how often most TCR beta V segments were productive, according to an earlier analysis. A link between a missense DCLRE1C variant and TCR beta V- and J-gene trimming emerged from a later analysis.

The PCR made use of 60 Vbeta and 13 Jbeta primers. Authors' data handling: Later work found around 80 million unique TCR beta chains, with some 11 million shared. The table came from immunoSEQ multiplex PCR; TCRdb's copy has only in-frame clones and leaves some out. Clone size and the V and J calls come from that table; the DNA yielded D and trimming. The sample lists about 110,000 clones, 77% occurring once. The study sampled nominally healthy donors, though unrecorded immune exposures were likely. Germline V CDR1 and CDR2: SGHRS, YFSETQ. V was shortened by 0 bases and J by 6 bases, with 9 bases between the two germline ends. The CDR3 totals 13 residues. In this sample, this clone turned up a few times. Its target is unknown.

The receptor was isolated from a male donor in good health and CMV-seronegative. The sequencing sample was made of PBMCs. The chain uses TRBV5-1 and TRBJ1-2; D is ambiguous. This CDR3 is CASSLAVGDGYTF. The CDR3 bases are TGCGCCAGCAGCTTGGCAGTTGGAGATGGCTACACCTTC.